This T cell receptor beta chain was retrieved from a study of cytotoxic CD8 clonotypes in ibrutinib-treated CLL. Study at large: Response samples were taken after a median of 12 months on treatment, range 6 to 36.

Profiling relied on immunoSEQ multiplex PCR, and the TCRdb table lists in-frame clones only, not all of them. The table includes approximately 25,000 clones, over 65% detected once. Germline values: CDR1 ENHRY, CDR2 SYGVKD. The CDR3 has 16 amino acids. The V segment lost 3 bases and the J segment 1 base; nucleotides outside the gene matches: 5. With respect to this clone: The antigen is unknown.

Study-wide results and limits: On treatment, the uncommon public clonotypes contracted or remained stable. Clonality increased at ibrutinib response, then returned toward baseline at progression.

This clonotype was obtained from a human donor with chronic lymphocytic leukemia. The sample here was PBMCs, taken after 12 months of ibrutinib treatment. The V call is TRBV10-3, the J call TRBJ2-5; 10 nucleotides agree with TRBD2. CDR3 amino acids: CAISEGASGGQETQYF. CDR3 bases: TGTGCCATCAGTGAAGGCGCTAGCGGGGGCCAAGAGACCCAGTACTTC.